The 7 T cell receptor beta chains reported below all come from one sample, sequenced in a study of cytomegalovirus exposure and HLA in healthy donors. The study ran its PCR with 60 Vbeta and 13 Jbeta primers. Some clones are missing from TCRdb's copy, which holds only in-frame ones; the method was immunoSEQ multiplex PCR. In total, the table holds some 34,000 clones. Sample: PBMCs. The receptors derive from a man between 35 and 55 years old in good health and CMV-seronegative.

The chain uses TRBV28 and TRBJ1-2, with D maybe TRBD1 (6 bases). The CDR3 is 14 amino acids. Looked up from germline, CDR1 is MDHEN and CDR2 is SYDVKM. The V end lost 4 bases, the J end lost 3 bases, and 12 bases lay between the germline ends. The CDR3 is CASSSQQGDYGYTF. The CDR3 DNA sequence: TGTGCCAGCAGTTCGCAACAGGGCGACTATGGCTACACCTTC.

The rearrangement links TRBV6-6 to TRBJ2-7; weak D call: TRBD2 (6 bases). Germline assignment: CDR1 MNHNY and CDR2 SVGAGI (reference sequence). V was trimmed by 4 bases and J by 0 bases, leaving 10 bases between them. This CDR3 contains 14 residues. CDR3 protein: CASSSGTASYEQYF. The CDR3, as DNA: TGTGCCAGCAGTTCCGGGACTGCCTCCTACGAGCAGTACTTC.

The chain uses TRBV4-3 and TRBJ2-7, with a weak D call TRBD1 (5 bases). Germline CDR1 is LGHNA and CDR2 is YSLEER. V was pared by 3 bases and J by 6 bases, with 15 bases between. The CDR3 length is 14 residues. For the CDR3, the DNA is TGCGCCAGCAGCCAGGACATGATTACACTCGAGCAGTACTTC. Amino acid sequence: CASSQDMITLEQYF.

V gene TRBV30 combines with J gene TRBJ1-1, with D hard to call. In germline, CDR1 is GTSNPN, CDR2 SVGIG (reference sequence). The CDR3 totals 13 residues. V gave up 0 bases and J gave up 1 base, with 6 bases separating them. The DNA of the CDR3 is TGTGCCTGGAGTGTACAGCCGAACACTGAAGCTTTCTTT. Amino acids: CAWSVQPNTEAFF. Filled out from reference TRBV30 and TRBJ1-1, the complete variable domain reads SQTIHQWPATLVQPVGSPLSLECTVEGTSNPNLYWYRQAAGRGLQLLFYSVGIGQISSEVPQNLSASRPQDRQFILSSKKLLLSDSGFYLCAWSVQPNTEAFFGQGTRLTVV.

The rearrangement uses TRBV9 and TRBJ2-1; 12 bases map to TRBD2. V lost 2 bases and J lost 7; bases outside the gene matches: 1. The CDR3 is 14 residues long. Germline V gives CDR1 SGDLS, CDR2 YYNGEE. CDR3 nucleotides: TGTGCCAGCAGCGTTACTAGCGGGAGGAATGAGCAGTTCTTC. This codes for CASSVTSGRNEQFF.

This rearrangement joins TRBV25-1 to TRBJ2-7; D uncertain. The V end was cut by 3 bases, the J end by 5 bases, with 2 bases between. CDR3 length equals 10 residues. Looked up from germline, CDR1 is MGHDK and CDR2 is SYGVNS. For the CDR3, the DNA is TGTGCCAGCAGTGACAACGAGCAGTACTTC. It codes for CASSDNEQYF.

The rearrangement links TRBV9 to TRBJ2-3; D is ambiguous. The CDR3 extends over 15 amino acids. Trimming shortened V by 1 base and J by 2 bases, and 11 bases separated the two germline ends. Looked up from germline, CDR1 is SGDLS and CDR2 is YYNGEE. CDR3 sequence reads: CASSVTLGYTDTQYF. The CDR3 DNA reads TGTGCCAGCAGCGTAACCCTAGGCTACACAGATACGCAGTATTTT.